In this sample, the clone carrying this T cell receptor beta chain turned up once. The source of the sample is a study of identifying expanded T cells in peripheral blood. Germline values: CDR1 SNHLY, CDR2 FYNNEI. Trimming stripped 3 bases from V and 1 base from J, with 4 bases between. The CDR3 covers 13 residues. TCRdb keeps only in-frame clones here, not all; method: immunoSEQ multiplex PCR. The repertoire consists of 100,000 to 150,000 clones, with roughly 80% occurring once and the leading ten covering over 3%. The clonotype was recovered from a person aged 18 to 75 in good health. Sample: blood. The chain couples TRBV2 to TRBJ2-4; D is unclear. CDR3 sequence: CASSEEAKNIQYF. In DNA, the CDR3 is TGTGCCAGCAGTGAGGAGGCCAAAAACATTCAGTACTTC.